The 30 T cell receptor beta chains in this list originate from one sample, sequenced in a study of blood T cell repertoires in COVID-19. TCRdb keeps only in-frame clones here, not all; method: immunoSEQ multiplex PCR. The sample records about 98,000 clones, around 85% being singletons. Sequencing was carried out using peripheral blood. These receptor sequences come from a woman at least 80 years old with acute or convalescent COVID-19.

This clone was observed a single time. The J gene is TRBJ2-5, the V gene TRBV19, with a possible D match to TRBD2 (5 bases). This CDR3 has 13 amino acids. V lost 5 bases and J lost 4, with 11 bases in between. Germline values: CDR1 LNHDA, CDR2 SQIVND (reference sequence). The CDR3 reads CASSLAGGETQYF. CDR3 sequence (DNA): TGTGCCAGTAGTCTTGCGGGTGGAGAGACCCAGTACTTC.

The chain uses TRBV5-5 and TRBJ1-4, with TRBD1 matching 7 bases. This CDR3 contains 16 residues. V gave up 2 bases and J gave up 3 bases; unmatched junction bases: 7. Germline CDR1 reads SGHKS; CDR2 reads YYEKEE (reference sequence). DNA of the CDR3: TGTGCCAGCAGCTTTTCCAGGGGGTGGGCTAATGAAAAACTGTTTTTT. Translated, it gives CASSFSRGWANEKLFF.

In nucleotides, the CDR3 is TGTGCCAGCAGTTTATCGGAGGGCGCAAATGAAAAACTGTTTTTT. It codes for CASSLSEGANEKLFF. V usage is TRBV28 and J usage is TRBJ1-4; D gene unclear. From germline, CDR1 is MDHEN and CDR2 SYDVKM. Trimming took off 1 base at V and 5 bases at J, with 11 bases between the two ends. This CDR3 contains 15 residues. The full variable domain, in which reference TRBV28 and TRBJ1-4 provide the parts outside the CDR3, is DVKVTQSSRYLVKRTGEKVFLECVQDMDHENMFWYRQDPGLGLRLIYFSYDVKMKEKGDIPEGYSVSREKKERFSLILESASTNQTSMYLCASSLSEGANEKLFFGSGTQLSVL.

V gene TRBV5-1 combines with J gene TRBJ2-5; perhaps TRBD2 as D (6 bases). With 3 bases removed from V and 5 bases from J, the gap between germline ends came to 17 bases. The CDR3 has 15 amino acids. Germline CDR1 SGHRS, CDR2 YFSETQ. CDR3 sequence reads: CASSSSGGRFETQYF. The CDR3 bases are TGCGCCAGCAGCTCGTCTGGAGGGAGGTTTGAGACCCAGTACTTC.

The chain links TRBV19 to TRBJ2-1; no clear D. The V and J ends lost 0 bases and 6 bases respectively, with 3 bases between them. The CDR3 spans 12 residues. Germline V gene lookup returns CDR1 LNHDA and CDR2 SQIVND (reference sequence). CDR3 loop: CASSIELNEQFF. The CDR3 bases are TGTGCCAGTAGTATAGAACTCAATGAGCAGTTCTTC.

The CDR3 reads CASSPRRGDYEQYF. The CDR3 coding sequence is TGTGCCAGCAGCCCACGCAGGGGCGACTACGAGCAGTACTTC. The chain has TRBV28 and TRBJ2-7; D might be TRBD1 (6 bases). Germline CDR1 reads MDHEN; CDR2 reads SYDVKM. The V end was cut by 6 bases, the J end by 3 bases, with 15 bases between. The CDR3 length is 14 residues. Drawing the rest from reference TRBV28 and TRBJ2-7, the complete variable domain is DVKVTQSSRYLVKRTGEKVFLECVQDMDHENMFWYRQDPGLGLRLIYFSYDVKMKEKGDIPEGYSVSREKKERFSLILESASTNQTSMYLCASSPRRGDYEQYFGPGTRLTVT.

The chain is built from TRBV6-1 and TRBJ2-3; D is unresolved. V was shortened by 2 bases and J by 1 base, with 4 bases between the two germline ends. Germline V CDR1 and CDR2: MNHNS, SASEGT. This CDR3 has 13 residues. The CDR3 coding sequence is TGTGCCAGCAGTGAACCTGGCACAGATACGCAGTATTTT. This gives the protein CASSEPGTDTQYF.

The rearrangement joins TRBV5-1 to TRBJ2-1; no clear D gene. The germline CDR1 and CDR2 sequences are SGHRS and YFSETQ. V lost 1 base and J lost 7, with 15 bases in between. The CDR3 totals 15 residues. In DNA form, the CDR3 reads TGCGCCAGCAGCTTGAGTTCGTCGAGCCAAAATGAGCAGTTCTTC. Amino acid sequence: CASSLSSSSQNEQFF.

This clone has just a few counts. V gene TRBV29-1 combines with J gene TRBJ1-2; TRBD1 matches 7 bases. Germline CDR1 reads SQVTM; CDR2 reads ANQGSEA. The trim removed 8 bases at V and 6 bases at J, leaving 9 bases unmatched. The CDR3 is made up of 12 amino acids. The CDR3 spells CSCQEGAHGYTF. CDR3 DNA sequence: TGCAGCTGTCAAGAGGGGGCCCATGGCTACACCTTC. Full variable domain (rest looked up from reference TRBV29-1 and TRBJ1-2): SAVISQKPSRDICQRGTSLTIQCQVDSQVTMMFWYRQQPGQSLTLIATANQGSEATYESGFVIDKFPISRPNLTFSTLTVSNMSPEDSSIYLCSCQEGAHGYTFGSGTRLTVV.

The chain employs TRBV2 and TRBJ1-1; 9 bases agree with TRBD1. The germline V gene encodes CDR1 SNHLY and CDR2 FYNNEI. The CDR3 is made up of 14 amino acids. Trimming took 8 bases from V and 3 from J; bases not matched to a gene: 7. CDR3: CASLTGTGHTEAFF. The DNA of the CDR3 is TGTGCCAGCCTCACCGGGACAGGGCACACTGAAGCTTTCTTT.

This clone showed up just a few times. V usage is TRBV19 and J usage is TRBJ1-5; D is uncertain. The CDR3 contains 14 residues. The germline gives CDR1 LNHDA, CDR2 SQIVND (reference sequence). Trimming left V 7 bases short and J 6 bases short, with 16 bases between. CDR3 sequence: CASTTNGVGQPQHF. DNA for the CDR3: TGTGCCAGTACCACTAACGGGGTGGGTCAGCCCCAGCATTTT. Based on the CDR3 plus reference TRBV19 and TRBJ1-5, the full variable domain is DGGITQSPKYLFRKEGQNVTLSCEQNLNHDAMYWYRQDPGQGLRLIYYSQIVNDFQKGDIAEGYSVSREKKESFPLTVTSAQKNPTAFYLCASTTNGVGQPQHFGDGTRLSIL.

The chain employs TRBV20-1 and TRBJ2-2; 9 bases fit TRBD1. V dropped 3 bases and J dropped 2; count of bases not matched to a gene: 4. This CDR3 contains 15 residues. Germline CDR1 DFQATT, CDR2 SNEGSKA (reference sequence). CDR3 sequence: CSASRGQGNTGELFF. In DNA, the CDR3 is TGCAGTGCTAGTCGGGGACAGGGTAACACCGGGGAGCTGTTTTTT.

The chain uses TRBV9 and TRBJ1-5; 9 bases align to TRBD1. V lost 3 bases to trimming and J lost 7 bases; unmatched junction nucleotides: 8. The germline V gene encodes CDR1 SGDLS and CDR2 YYNGEE. The CDR3 loop spans 15 amino acids. The CDR3 bases are TGTGCCAGCAGCGCGAGGGGGGACAGGGTACAGCCCCAGCATTTT. It yields the protein CASSARGDRVQPQHF.

The V call is TRBV20-1, the J call TRBJ2-7, with D unresolved. Germline V gene data show CDR1 as DFQATT and CDR2 as SNEGSKA (reference sequence). This CDR3 region has 11 residues. Between the trimmed V and J ends, which lost 6 bases and 2 bases, there was a span of 8 bases. DNA of the CDR3: TGCAGTGCCGCCGAGGCCTACGAGCAGTACGTC. Its translation: CSAAEAYEQYV.

The table lists this clone with a few counts. This chain joins TRBV19 and TRBJ2-2, with D possibly TRBD1 on 6 matching bases. Germline lookup yields CDR1 LNHDA and CDR2 SQIVND (reference sequence). The CDR3 spans 13 residues. The V end was cut by 8 bases, the J end by 1 base, with 8 bases between. CDR3 DNA sequence: TGTGCCAGTGGGACACTGAACACCGGGGAGCTGTTTTTT. Translating it yields CASGTLNTGELFF.

This clone was detected a few times. The same CDR3 is also encoded by other DNA sequences in this sample. The chain has TRBV19 and TRBJ1-5; 7 nucleotides agree with TRBD1. The CDR3 is made up of 14 amino acids. With 6 bases clipped from V and 3 bases from J, the junction kept 5 bases outside the gene matches. Germline CDR1 and CDR2: LNHDA and SQIVND (reference sequence). CDR3 nucleotides: TGTGCCAGTAGGGTCACAGGGGACAATCAGCCCCAGCATTTT. As protein: CASRVTGDNQPQHF.

This clone was recorded a few times. The chain has TRBV14 and TRBJ1-2, with D tentatively TRBD1 (6 bases). This CDR3 is 15 amino acids long. Germline-derived CDR1 and CDR2 are SGHDN and FVKESK. V shed 3 bases and J shed 0 bases, with 11 bases lying between them. CDR3 sequence (DNA): TGTGCCAGCAGCCATCCAGGGGTGGCTAACTATGGCTACACCTTC. It codes for CASSHPGVANYGYTF.

The chain combines TRBV29-1 with TRBJ1-2, with D unclear. Germline lookup yields CDR1 SQVTM and CDR2 ANQGSEA. V dropped 5 bases and J dropped 1 base, with 11 bases sitting between them. The CDR3 spans 13 residues. CDR3 amino acids: CSVTVPSNYGYTF. The CDR3 DNA reads TGCAGCGTTACCGTACCGAGTAACTATGGCTACACCTTC.

A single count supports this clone. The V call is TRBV11-2, the J call TRBJ2-2; TRBD1 aligns across 8 bases. V shed 3 bases, J shed 2 bases, and the junction held 8 bases outside the gene matches. Germline CDR1 and CDR2: SGHAT and FQNNGV. The CDR3 has 17 residues. The CDR3 bases are TGTGCCAGCAGCTTTAGTTACAGGGGGGTTAACACCGGGGAGCTGTTTTTT. Residues: CASSFSYRGVNTGELFF.

The chain links TRBV2 to TRBJ1-2; 9 bases map to TRBD1. V trimming: 6 bases; J trimming: 7 bases; junction bases outside the gene matches: 9. The CDR3 sequence is 14 residues long. CDR1 and CDR2 (germline): SNHLY, FYNNEI. The chain's CDR3 is CASSLRDRETGYTF. The CDR3 DNA is TGTGCCAGCAGCCTCCGGGACAGGGAGACTGGCTACACCTTC.

This sequence joins TRBV27 and TRBJ1-1; TRBD1 might be the D (6 bases). This CDR3 is built from 14 residues. The V end was cut by 6 bases, the J end by 4 bases, with 15 bases between. The V gene's germline CDR1 is MNHEY and CDR2 SMNVEV (reference sequence). Written as DNA, the CDR3 is TGTGCCAGCAGCCGCCAGGGGCCCCGCACTGAAGCTTTCTTT. Amino acids: CASSRQGPRTEAFF.

The V gene is TRBV4-1, the J gene TRBJ1-6; D uncertain. From germline, CDR1 is MGHRA and CDR2 YSYEKL. With 4 bases removed from V and 10 bases from J, the gap between germline ends came to 11 bases. This CDR3 contains 13 residues. CDR3 in amino acids: CASSPSEDSPLHF. Written as DNA, the CDR3 is TGCGCCAGCAGCCCGTCGGAGGACTCACCCCTCCACTTT.

The chain has TRBV6-2 or TRBV6-3 and TRBJ2-1, with TRBD2 matching over 14 bases. From germline, CDR1 is MNHEY and CDR2 SVGEGT. The CDR3 runs 15 residues. V lost 6 bases, J lost 8 bases, and 6 bases stayed unmatched. The CDR3 spells CASSRLAGGIDEQFF. The CDR3 region has the DNA TGTGCCAGCAGCCGACTAGCGGGGGGGATAGATGAGCAGTTCTTC.

This chain links TRBV5-1 with TRBJ2-3; possible D gene TRBD2, 5 bases. The CDR3 has 15 residues. In germline, CDR1 is SGHRS, CDR2 YFSETQ. V lost 0 bases to trimming and J lost 0 bases, with 8 bases between them. As DNA, the CDR3 is TGCGCCAGCAGCTTGGCTCGCGGGAGCACAGATACGCAGTATTTT. Its translation is CASSLARGSTDTQYF.

The chain combines TRBV5-6 with TRBJ1-1; D is perhaps TRBD1 (6 bases). The V end lost 2 bases, the J end lost 0 bases, and 17 bases lay between the germline ends. The CDR3 is 17 residues long. CDR1 is SGHDT, CDR2 YYEEEE, per germline. The CDR3 loop is CASSFRLQGYMNTEAFF. The CDR3 DNA reads TGTGCCAGCAGCTTCCGGTTACAGGGTTACATGAACACTGAAGCTTTCTTT.

This clone was seen only a few times. This chain joins TRBV6-1 and TRBJ1-6; 8 bases line up with TRBD1. The germline gives CDR1 MNHNS, CDR2 SASEGT. The CDR3 sequence is 14 residues long. V shed 3 bases, J shed 7 bases, and the junction held 2 bases outside the gene matches. The CDR3 here is CASSDRGLNSPLHF. The DNA for the CDR3 is TGTGCCAGCAGTGACAGGGGGCTCAATTCACCCCTCCACTTT.

Only a few counts were recorded for this clone. The chain uses TRBV18 and TRBJ1-2, with unresolved D. There are 13 residues in the CDR3. Germline lookup yields CDR1 KGHSH and CDR2 LQKENI. V lost 0 bases, J lost 6 bases, and 8 bases lay in between. CDR3 sequence (DNA): TGTGCCAGCTCACCACCTAAGGAGGATGGCTACACCTTC. Translation: CASSPPKEDGYTF.

This clone was seen just once. The chain combines TRBV7-9 with TRBJ2-3; 8 positions match TRBD1. CDR1 and CDR2 from the germline V gene are SEHNR and FQNEAQ (reference sequence). V shed 5 bases and J 2 bases; nucleotides not matched to a gene: 6. The CDR3 length is 15 residues. CDR3: CASSPGTGVTDTQYF. Written as DNA, the CDR3 is TGTGCCAGCAGCCCTGGGACAGGCGTCACAGATACGCAGTATTTT.

J is TRBJ1-2 and V is TRBV19; D might be TRBD1 (5 bases). Germline V gene data show CDR1 as LNHDA and CDR2 as SQIVND (reference sequence). The V end lost 10 bases, the J end lost 4 bases, and 16 bases lay between the germline ends. The CDR3 is 13 residues long. The CDR3 DNA reads TGTGCCACGTCCGGGGGGTACGCCTATGGCTACACCTTC. This codes for CATSGGYAYGYTF.

The V gene is TRBV18, the J gene TRBJ2-2; tentative D call: TRBD2 (5 bases). Per the germline V gene, CDR1 is KGHSH and CDR2 is LQKENI. V lost 1 base to trimming and J lost 2 bases, with 8 bases between them. The CDR3 totals 15 residues. CDR3 DNA sequence: TGTGCCAGCTCACCACGGACTTTTAACACCGGGGAGCTGTTTTTT. Amino acids: CASSPRTFNTGELFF.